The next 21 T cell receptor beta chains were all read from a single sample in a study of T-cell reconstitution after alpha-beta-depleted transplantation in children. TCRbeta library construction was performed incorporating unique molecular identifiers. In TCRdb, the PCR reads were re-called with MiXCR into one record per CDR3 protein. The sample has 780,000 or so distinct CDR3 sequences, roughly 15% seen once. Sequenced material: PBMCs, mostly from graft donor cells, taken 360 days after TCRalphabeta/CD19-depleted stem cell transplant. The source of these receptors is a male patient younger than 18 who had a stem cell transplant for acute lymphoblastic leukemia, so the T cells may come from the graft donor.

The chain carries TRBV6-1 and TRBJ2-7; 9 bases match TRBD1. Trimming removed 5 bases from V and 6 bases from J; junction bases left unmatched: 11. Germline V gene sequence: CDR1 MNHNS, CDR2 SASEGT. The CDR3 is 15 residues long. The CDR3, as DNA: TGTGCCAGCAGTCCCCTCGGGACAGGGTGGCCCGAGCAGTACTTC. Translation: CASSPLGTGWPEQYF.

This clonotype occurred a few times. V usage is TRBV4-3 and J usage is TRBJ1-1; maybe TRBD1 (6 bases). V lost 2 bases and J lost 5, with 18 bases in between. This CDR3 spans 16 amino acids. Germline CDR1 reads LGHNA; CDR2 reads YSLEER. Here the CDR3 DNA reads TGCGCCAGCAGCCAAATCGGTAAGGGGGATTTGACTGAAGCTTTCTTT. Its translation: CASSQIGKGDLTEAFF.

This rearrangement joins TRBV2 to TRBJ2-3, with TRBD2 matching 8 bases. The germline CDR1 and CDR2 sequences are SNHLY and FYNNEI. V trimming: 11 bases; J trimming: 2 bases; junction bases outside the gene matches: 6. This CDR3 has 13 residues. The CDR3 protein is CAQREGLTDTQYF. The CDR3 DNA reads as TGTGCCCAACGGGAGGGCCTCACAGATACGCAGTATTTT.

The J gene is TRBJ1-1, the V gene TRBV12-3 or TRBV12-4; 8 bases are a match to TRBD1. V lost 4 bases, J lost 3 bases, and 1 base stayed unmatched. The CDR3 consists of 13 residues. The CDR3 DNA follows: TGTGCCAGCAGTTCCAGGGGGCACACTGAAGCTTTCTTT. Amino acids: CASSSRGHTEAFF.

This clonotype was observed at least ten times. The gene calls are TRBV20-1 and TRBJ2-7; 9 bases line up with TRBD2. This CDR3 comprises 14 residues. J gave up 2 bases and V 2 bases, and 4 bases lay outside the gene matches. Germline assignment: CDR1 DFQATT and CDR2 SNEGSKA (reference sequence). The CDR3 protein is CSARPSGATYEQYF. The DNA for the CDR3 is TGCAGTGCTAGACCTAGCGGGGCAACCTACGAGCAGTACTTC.

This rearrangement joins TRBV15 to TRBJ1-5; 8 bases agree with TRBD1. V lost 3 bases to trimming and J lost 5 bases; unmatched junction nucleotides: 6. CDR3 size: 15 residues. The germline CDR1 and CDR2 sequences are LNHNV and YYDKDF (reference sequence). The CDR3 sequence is CATSRQGAAHQPQHF. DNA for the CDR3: TGTGCCACCAGCAGGCAGGGGGCAGCGCATCAGCCCCAGCATTTT.

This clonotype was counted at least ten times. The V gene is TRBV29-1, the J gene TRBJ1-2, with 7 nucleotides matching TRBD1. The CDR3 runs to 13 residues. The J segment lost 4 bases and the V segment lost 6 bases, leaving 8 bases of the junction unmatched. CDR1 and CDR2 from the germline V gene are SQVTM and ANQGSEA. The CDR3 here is CSVETGASYGYTF. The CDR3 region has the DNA TGCAGCGTAGAAACAGGGGCAAGCTATGGCTACACCTTC.

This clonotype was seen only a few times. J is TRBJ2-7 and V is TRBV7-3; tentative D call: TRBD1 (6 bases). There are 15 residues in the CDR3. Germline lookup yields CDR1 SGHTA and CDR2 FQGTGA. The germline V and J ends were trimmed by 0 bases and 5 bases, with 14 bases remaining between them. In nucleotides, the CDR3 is TGTGCCAGCAGCTTAACGCAGGGGACGGTCAACGAGCAGTACTTC. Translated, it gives CASSLTQGTVNEQYF.

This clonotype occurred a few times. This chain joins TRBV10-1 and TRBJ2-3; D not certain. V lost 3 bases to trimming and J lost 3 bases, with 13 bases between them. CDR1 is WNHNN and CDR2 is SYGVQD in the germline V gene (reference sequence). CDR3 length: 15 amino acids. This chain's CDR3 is CASSEVQLGTDTQYF. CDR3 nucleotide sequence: TGCGCCAGCAGTGAAGTCCAGTTGGGAACAGATACGCAGTATTTT.

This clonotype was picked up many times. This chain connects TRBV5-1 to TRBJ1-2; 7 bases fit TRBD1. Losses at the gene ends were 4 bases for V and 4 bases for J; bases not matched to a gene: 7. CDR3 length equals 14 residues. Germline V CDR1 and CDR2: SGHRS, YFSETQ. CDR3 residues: CASSPRTGPYGYTF. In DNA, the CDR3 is TGCGCCAGCAGCCCTAGGACAGGACCCTATGGCTACACCTTC. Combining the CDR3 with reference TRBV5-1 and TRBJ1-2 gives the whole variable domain KAGVTQTPRYLIKTRGQQVTLSCSPISGHRSVSWYQQTPGQGLQFLFEYFSETQRNKGNFPGRFSGRQFSNSRSEMNVSTLELGDSALYLCASSPRTGPYGYTFGSGTRLTVV.

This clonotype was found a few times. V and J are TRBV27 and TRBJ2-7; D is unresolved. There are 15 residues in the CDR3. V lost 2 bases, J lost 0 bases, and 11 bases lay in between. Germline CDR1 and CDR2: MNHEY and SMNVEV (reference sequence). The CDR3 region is CASSLGGSSSYEQYF. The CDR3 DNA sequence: TGTGCCAGCAGTTTAGGCGGTTCGAGCTCCTACGAGCAGTACTTC.

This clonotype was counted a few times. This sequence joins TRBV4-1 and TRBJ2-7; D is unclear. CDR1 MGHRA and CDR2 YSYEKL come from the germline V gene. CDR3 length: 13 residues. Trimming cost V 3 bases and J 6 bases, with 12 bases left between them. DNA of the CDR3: TGCGCCAGCAGCCAGGGTGTGAGAGGCGAGCAGTACTTC. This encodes CASSQGVRGEQYF.

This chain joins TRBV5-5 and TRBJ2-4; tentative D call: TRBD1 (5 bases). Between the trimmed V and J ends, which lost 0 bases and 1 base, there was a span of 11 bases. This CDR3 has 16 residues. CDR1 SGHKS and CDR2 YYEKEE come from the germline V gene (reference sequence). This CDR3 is CASSLVRVDAKNIQYF. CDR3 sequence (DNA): TGTGCCAGCAGCTTGGTCAGGGTAGACGCCAAAAACATTCAGTACTTC.

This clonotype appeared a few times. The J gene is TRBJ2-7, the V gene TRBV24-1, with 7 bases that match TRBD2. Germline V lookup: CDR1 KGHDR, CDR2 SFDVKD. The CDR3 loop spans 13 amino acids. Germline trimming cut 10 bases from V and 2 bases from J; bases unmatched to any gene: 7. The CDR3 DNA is TGTGCCACAGAAGCGGGGCAAACCTACGAGCAGTACTTC. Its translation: CATEAGQTYEQYF.

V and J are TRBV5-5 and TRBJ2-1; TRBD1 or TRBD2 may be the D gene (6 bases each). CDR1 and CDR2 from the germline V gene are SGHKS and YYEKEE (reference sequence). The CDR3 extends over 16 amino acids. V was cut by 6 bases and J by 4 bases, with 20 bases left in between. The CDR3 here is CASIKGVVADYNEQFF. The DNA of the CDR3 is TGTGCCAGCATCAAGGGGGTGGTAGCGGATTACAATGAGCAGTTCTTC.

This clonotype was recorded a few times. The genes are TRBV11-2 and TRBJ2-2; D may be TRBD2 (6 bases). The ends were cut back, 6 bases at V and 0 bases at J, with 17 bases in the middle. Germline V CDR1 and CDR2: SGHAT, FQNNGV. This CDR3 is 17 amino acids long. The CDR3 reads CASRPSGAGPNTGELFF. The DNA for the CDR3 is TGTGCCAGCAGACCTTCGGGAGCGGGTCCGAACACCGGGGAGCTGTTTTTT.

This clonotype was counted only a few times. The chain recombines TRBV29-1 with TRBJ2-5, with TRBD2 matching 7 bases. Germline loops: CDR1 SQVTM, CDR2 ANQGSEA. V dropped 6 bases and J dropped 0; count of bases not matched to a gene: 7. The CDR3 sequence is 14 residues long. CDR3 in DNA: TGCAGCGTCCTAGCGGAACCGTACCAAGAGACCCAGTACTTC. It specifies CSVLAEPYQETQYF.

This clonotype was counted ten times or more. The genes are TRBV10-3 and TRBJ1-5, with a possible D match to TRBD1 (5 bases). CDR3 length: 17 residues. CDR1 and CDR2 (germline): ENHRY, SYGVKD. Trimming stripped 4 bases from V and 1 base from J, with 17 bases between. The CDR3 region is CAISAKPEGVSNQPQHF. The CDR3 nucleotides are TGTGCCATCAGTGCTAAACCAGAAGGGGTCAGCAATCAGCCCCAGCATTTT.

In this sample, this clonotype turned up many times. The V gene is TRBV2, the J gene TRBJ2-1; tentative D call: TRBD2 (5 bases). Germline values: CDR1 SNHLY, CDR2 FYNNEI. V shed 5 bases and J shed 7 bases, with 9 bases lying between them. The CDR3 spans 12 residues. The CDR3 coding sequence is TGTGCCAGCAGTACCACTAGAAATGAGCAGTTCTTC. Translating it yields CASSTTRNEQFF. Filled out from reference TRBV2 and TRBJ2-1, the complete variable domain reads EPEVTQTPSHQVTQMGQEVILRCVPISNHLYFYWYRQILGQKVEFLVSFYNNEISEKSEIFDDQFSVERPDGSNFTLKIRSTKLEDSAMYFCASSTTRNEQFFGPGTRLTVL.

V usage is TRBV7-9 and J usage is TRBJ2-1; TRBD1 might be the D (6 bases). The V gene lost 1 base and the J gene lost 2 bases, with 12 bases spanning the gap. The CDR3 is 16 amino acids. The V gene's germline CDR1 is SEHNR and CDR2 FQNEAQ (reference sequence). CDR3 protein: CASSLVARGAYNEQFF. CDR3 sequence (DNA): TGTGCCAGCAGCTTAGTGGCCAGGGGAGCCTACAATGAGCAGTTCTTC.

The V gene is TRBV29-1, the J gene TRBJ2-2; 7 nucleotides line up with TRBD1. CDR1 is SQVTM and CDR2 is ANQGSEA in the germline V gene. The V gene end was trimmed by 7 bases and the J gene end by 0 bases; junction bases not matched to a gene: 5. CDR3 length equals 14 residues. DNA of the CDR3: TGCAGCGCAGAACAGGGGACGAACACCGGGGAGCTGTTTTTT. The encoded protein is CSAEQGTNTGELFF.